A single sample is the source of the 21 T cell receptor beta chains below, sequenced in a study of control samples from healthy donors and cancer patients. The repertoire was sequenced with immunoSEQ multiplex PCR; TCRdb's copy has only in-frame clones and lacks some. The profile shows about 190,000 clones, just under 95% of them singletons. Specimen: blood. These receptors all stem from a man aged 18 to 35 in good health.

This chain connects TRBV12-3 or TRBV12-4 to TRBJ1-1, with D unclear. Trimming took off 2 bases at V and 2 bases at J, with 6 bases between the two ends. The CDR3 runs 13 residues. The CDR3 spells CASSLRPNTEAFF. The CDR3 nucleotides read TGTGCCAGCAGTTTAAGACCTAACACTGAAGCTTTCTTT.

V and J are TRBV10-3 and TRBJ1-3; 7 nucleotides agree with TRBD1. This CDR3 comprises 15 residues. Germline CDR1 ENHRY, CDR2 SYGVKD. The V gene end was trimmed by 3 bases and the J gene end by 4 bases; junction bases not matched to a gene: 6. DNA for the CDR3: TGTGCCATCAGTGATCGGACAGGCCTCGGAAACACCATATATTTT. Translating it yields CAISDRTGLGNTIYF.

This chain's CDR3 is CASSFPQGAEQFF. In DNA, the CDR3 is TGCGCCAGCAGCTTCCCTCAGGGGGCTGAGCAGTTCTTC. The chain couples TRBV5-1 to TRBJ2-1; 8 bases agree with TRBD1. Germline lookup yields CDR1 SGHRS and CDR2 YFSETQ. There are 13 residues in the CDR3. After removal of 2 bases from V and 9 bases from J, the junction contained 4 bases not matched to a gene.

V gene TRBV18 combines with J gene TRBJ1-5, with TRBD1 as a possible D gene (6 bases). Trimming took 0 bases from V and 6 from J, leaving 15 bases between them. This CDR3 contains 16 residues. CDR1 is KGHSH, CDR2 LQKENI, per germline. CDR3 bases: TGTGCCAGCTCACCACCCTCGACAGGCCTCCGTCAGCCCCAGCATTTT. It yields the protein CASSPPSTGLRQPQHF. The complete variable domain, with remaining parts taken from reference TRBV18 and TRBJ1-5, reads NAGVMQNPRHLVRRRGQEARLRCSPMKGHSHVYWYRQLPEEGLKFMVYLQKENIIDESGMPKERFSAEFPKEGPSILRIQQVVRGDSAAYFCASSPPSTGLRQPQHFGDGTRLSIL.

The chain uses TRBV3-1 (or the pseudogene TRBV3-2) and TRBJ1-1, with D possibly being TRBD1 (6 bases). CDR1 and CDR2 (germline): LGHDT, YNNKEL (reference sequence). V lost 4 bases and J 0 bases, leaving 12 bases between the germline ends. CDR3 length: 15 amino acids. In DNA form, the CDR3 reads TGTGCCAGCAGCCTGGGACACCTCATGAACACTGAAGCTTTCTTT. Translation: CASSLGHLMNTEAFF.

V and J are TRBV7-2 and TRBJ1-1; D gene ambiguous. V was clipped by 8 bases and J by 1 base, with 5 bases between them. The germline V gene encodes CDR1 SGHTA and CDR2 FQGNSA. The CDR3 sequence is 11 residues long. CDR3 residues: CASSKNTEAFF. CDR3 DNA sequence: TGTGCCAGCTCCAAGAACACTGAAGCTTTCTTT. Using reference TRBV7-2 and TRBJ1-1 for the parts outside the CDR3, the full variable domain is GAGVSQSPSNKVTEKGKDVELRCDPISGHTALYWYRQSLGQGLEFLIYFQGNSAPDKSGLPSDRFSAERTGGSVSTLTIQRTQQEDSAVYLCASSKNTEAFFGQGTRLTVV.

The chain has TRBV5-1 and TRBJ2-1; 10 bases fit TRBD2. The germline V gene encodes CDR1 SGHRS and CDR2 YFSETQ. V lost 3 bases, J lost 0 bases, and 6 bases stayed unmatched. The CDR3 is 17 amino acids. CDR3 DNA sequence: TGCGCCAGCAGCTGGGGGACTAGCGTGAGCTCCTACAATGAGCAGTTCTTC. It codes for CASSWGTSVSSYNEQFF.

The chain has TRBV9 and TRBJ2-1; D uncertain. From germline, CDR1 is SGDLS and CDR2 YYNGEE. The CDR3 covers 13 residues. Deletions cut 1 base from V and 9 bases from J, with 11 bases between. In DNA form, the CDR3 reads TGTGCCAGCAGCGTAAACCAGCGCGGTGAGCAGTTCTTC. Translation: CASSVNQRGEQFF.

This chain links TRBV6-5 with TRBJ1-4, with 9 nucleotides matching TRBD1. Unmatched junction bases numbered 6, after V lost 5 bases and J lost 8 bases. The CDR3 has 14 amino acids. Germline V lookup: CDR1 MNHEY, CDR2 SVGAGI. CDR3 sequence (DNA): TGTGCCAGCAGTCGGACAGGGGTTGACGAAAAACTGTTTTTT. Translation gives CASSRTGVDEKLFF.

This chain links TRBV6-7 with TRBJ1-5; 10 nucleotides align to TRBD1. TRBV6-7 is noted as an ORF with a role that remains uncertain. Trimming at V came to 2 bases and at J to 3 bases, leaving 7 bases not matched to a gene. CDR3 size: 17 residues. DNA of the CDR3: TGTGCCAGCAGTTACACACGGGGGACAGGGGACAATCAGCCCCAGCATTTT. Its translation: CASSYTRGTGDNQPQHF.

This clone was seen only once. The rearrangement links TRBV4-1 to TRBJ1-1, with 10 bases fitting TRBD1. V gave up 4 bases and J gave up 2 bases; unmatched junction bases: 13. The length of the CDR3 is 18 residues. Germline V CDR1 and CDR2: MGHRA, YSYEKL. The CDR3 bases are TGCGCCAGCAGCCCTACCTATGGACAGGGGGGGGGAAACACTGAAGCTTTCTTT. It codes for CASSPTYGQGGGNTEAFF.

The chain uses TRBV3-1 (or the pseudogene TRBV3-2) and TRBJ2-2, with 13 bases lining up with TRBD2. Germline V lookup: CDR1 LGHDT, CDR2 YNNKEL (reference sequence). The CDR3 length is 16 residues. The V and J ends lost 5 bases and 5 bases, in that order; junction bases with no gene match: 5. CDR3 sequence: CASSDTSGGATGELFF. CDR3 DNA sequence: TGTGCCAGCAGCGATACTAGCGGGGGGGCTACCGGGGAGCTGTTTTTT.

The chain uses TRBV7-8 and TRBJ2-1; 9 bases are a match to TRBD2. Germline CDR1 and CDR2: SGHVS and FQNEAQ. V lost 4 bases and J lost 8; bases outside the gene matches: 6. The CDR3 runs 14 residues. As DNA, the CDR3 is TGTGCCAGCAGCTCCGAGCGGGGGGAGCATGAGCAGTTCTTC. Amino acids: CASSSERGEHEQFF.

The CDR3 nucleotides read TGCAGCGTTGACCGGGACAGGGGGCGAAAAAACTATGGCTACACCTTC. It specifies CSVDRDRGRKNYGYTF. The chain employs TRBV29-1 and TRBJ1-2, with TRBD1 matching 12 bases. CDR1 is SQVTM and CDR2 is ANQGSEA in the germline V gene. There are 16 residues in the CDR3. The V and J ends lost 3 bases and 2 bases, in that order; junction bases with no gene match: 7.

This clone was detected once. The CDR3 spells CASRVVTGELFF. CDR3 nucleotide sequence: TGTGCCAGTCGGGTAGTCACCGGGGAGCTGTTTTTT. The chain carries TRBV19 and TRBJ2-2; D is unclear. Germline V gene sequence: CDR1 LNHDA, CDR2 SQIVND (reference sequence). This CDR3 contains 12 residues. Trimming took off 8 bases at V and 4 bases at J, with 8 bases between the two ends.

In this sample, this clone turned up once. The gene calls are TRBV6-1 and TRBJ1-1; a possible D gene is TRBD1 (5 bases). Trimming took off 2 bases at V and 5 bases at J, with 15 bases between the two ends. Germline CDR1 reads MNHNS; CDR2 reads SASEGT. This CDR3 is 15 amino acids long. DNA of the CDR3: TGTGCCAGCAGTGAATATAGGGGAGCAGGGACTGAAGCTTTCTTT. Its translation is CASSEYRGAGTEAFF.

The DNA for the CDR3 is TGTGCCAGCAGCGTAGGCGGGGGGGCCTTTGGCACAGATACGCAGTATTTT. This translates into CASSVGGGAFGTDTQYF. The chain combines TRBV9 with TRBJ2-3; the match to TRBD2 covers 9 bases. CDR1 SGDLS and CDR2 YYNGEE come from the germline V gene. V shed 0 bases, J shed 1 base, and the junction held 6 bases outside the gene matches. The CDR3 extends over 17 amino acids.

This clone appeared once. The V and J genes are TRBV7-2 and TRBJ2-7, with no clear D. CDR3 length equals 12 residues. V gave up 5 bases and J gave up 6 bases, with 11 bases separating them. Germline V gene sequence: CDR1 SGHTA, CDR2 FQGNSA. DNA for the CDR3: TGTGCCAGCAGCCATAGAAATTCCGAGCAGTACTTC. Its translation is CASSHRNSEQYF.

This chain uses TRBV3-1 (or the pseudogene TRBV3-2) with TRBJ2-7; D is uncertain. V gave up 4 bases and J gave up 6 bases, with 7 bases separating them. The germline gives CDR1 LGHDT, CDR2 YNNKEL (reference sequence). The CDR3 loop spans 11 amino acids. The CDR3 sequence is CASSLSAEQYF. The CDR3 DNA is TGTGCCAGCAGCCTCTCCGCCGAGCAGTACTTC.

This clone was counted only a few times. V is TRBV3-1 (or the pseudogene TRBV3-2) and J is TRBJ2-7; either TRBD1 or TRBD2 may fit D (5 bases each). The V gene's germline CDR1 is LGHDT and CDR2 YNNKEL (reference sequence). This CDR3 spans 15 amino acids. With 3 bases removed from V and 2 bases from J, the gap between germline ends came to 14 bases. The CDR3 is CASSHTRDPAYEQYF. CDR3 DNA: TGTGCCAGCAGCCACACCCGGGACCCCGCCTACGAGCAGTACTTC.

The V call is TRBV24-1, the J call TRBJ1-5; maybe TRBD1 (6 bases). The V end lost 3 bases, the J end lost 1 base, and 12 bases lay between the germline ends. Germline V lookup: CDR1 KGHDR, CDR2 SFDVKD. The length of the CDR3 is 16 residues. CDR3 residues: CATSDAGGKSNQPQHF. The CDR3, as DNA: TGTGCCACCAGTGATGCGGGGGGCAAAAGCAATCAGCCCCAGCATTTT.